This passage covers 3 T cell receptor beta chains from one sample sequenced in a study of T cells in Graves' hyperthyroidism and ophthalmopathy. Amplified regions were TCR beta CDR3 sequences from RNA transcripts. A set of HTBI primers served as the primers for a first-round RT-PCR of the TCR CDR3. MiXCR was run by TCRdb on the multiplex PCR reads, yielding one entry per CDR3 protein. This sample carries 530,000 or so distinct CDR3 sequences, around 22% of them seen once, and the ten largest clones take approximately 10%. The sequencing input was blood. These receptors were obtained from a woman in her 30s with Graves' ophthalmopathy.

This clonotype was observed at least ten times. The genes are TRBV20-1 and TRBJ2-5; 10 nucleotides match TRBD2. From germline, CDR1 is DFQATT and CDR2 SNEGSKA (reference sequence). This CDR3 spans 16 amino acids. V was pared by 8 bases and J by 5 bases, with 17 bases of the junction left unmatched. The CDR3 DNA is TGCAGTACAAGCGGGAGCGGGGGGGCCTTGTGGGAGACCCAGTACTTC. Translating gives CSTSGSGGALWETQYF.

The sample holds a few counts of this clonotype. The chain uses TRBV28 and TRBJ1-1, with D possibly matching TRBD1 (5 bases). This CDR3 is 13 amino acids long. Germline V CDR1 and CDR2: MDHEN, SYDVKM. V dropped 5 bases and J dropped 11 bases, with 18 bases sitting between them. CDR3 loop: CASSNLQGSDAFF. Here the CDR3 DNA reads TGTGCCAGCAGTAATCTCCAGGGATCGGATGCTTTCTTT.

To note about this clonotype: The junction departs from germline at one end; a sequencing error may be responsible. The chain is built from TRBV19 and TRBJ1-5; no clear D gene. Germline V gene lookup returns CDR1 LNHDA and CDR2 SQIVND (reference sequence). This CDR3 spans 14 amino acids. The CDR3 region is CATSISASLQPQHF. CDR3 DNA: TGTGCCACTAGTATTTCGGCATCACTTCAGCCCCAGCATTTT.